These T cell receptor beta chains were read from a single sample in a study of T cell responses to AZD1222 COVID-19 vaccine. Clones were sequenced by immunoSEQ multiplex PCR, and TCRdb holds only the in-frame ones, with some missing. The table records 29,000 or so clones, nearly 95% of them present only once. Sequenced here: peripheral blood, sampled on day 0 of AZD1222 vaccination. All receptors come from an adult in good health. CDR3s include the opening cysteine and the closing phenylalanine or tryptophan. Fields, in order: clone size, J gene, V gene, D gene, CDR3 protein, CDR3 DNA. D genes are given only for firm matches. Only part of the rows carry a size: once, few, many, or a class if the clone is expanded.

abundance: .; j_gene: TRBJ2-7; v_gene: TRBV4-1; d_gene: TRBD1; CDR3aa: CASSQGTGGTYEQYF; CDR3nt: TGCGCCAGCAGCCAAGGGACAGGGGGGACCTACGAGCAGTACTTC
abundance: .; j_gene: TRBJ1-6; v_gene: TRBV10-3; d_gene: .; CDR3aa: CAISESDGGNSPLHF; CDR3nt: TGTGCCATCAGTGAGTCTGACGGGGGAAATTCACCCCTCCACTTT
abundance: .; j_gene: TRBJ2-7; v_gene: TRBV19; d_gene: .; CDR3aa: CASSTFTGFSPYEQYF; CDR3nt: TGTGCCAGTAGTACCTTCACAGGGTTCAGTCCCTACGAGCAGTACTTC
abundance: once; j_gene: TRBJ2-5; v_gene: TRBV18; d_gene: .; CDR3aa: CASSPRGQRETQYF; CDR3nt: TGTGCCAGCTCACCTCGGGGTCAGAGGGAGACCCAGTACTTC
abundance: .; j_gene: TRBJ2-1; v_gene: TRBV10-3; d_gene: .; CDR3aa: CAIKPDEYNEQFF; CDR3nt: TGTGCCATCAAACCGGACGAGTACAATGAGCAGTTCTTC
abundance: .; j_gene: TRBJ1-2; v_gene: TRBV6-5; d_gene: .; CDR3aa: CASSSQGLGYGYTF; CDR3nt: TGTGCCAGTTCCTCTCAGGGGCTCGGCTATGGCTACACCTTC
abundance: .; j_gene: TRBJ2-7; v_gene: TRBV27; d_gene: .; CDR3aa: CASSSTRTYEQYF; CDR3nt: TGTGCCAGCAGTTCCACACGAACCTACGAGCAGTACTTC
abundance: .; j_gene: TRBJ2-1; v_gene: TRBV29-1; d_gene: TRBD1; CDR3aa: CSVDRGRFNEQFF; CDR3nt: TGCAGCGTTGACAGGGGGCGCTTTAATGAGCAGTTCTTC
abundance: .; j_gene: TRBJ1-1; v_gene: TRBV6-6; d_gene: .; CDR3aa: CASRPRQMNTEAFF; CDR3nt: TGTGCCAGCAGACCTCGACAGATGAACACTGAAGCTTTCTTT
abundance: once; j_gene: TRBJ2-7; v_gene: TRBV5-6; d_gene: .; CDR3aa: CASSLGFPSYEQYF; CDR3nt: TGTGCCAGCAGCTTGGGGTTTCCCTCCTACGAGCAGTACTTC
abundance: .; j_gene: TRBJ1-6; v_gene: TRBV5-1; d_gene: TRBD1; CDR3aa: CASSSDRVGSPLHF; CDR3nt: TGCGCCAGCAGCTCGGACAGGGTGGGCTCACCCCTCCACTTT
abundance: .; j_gene: TRBJ2-2; v_gene: TRBV13; d_gene: .; CDR3aa: CASSQGLPGSTGELFF; CDR3nt: TGTGCCAGCAGCCAGGGACTCCCGGGTAGCACCGGGGAGCTGTTTTTT
abundance: few; j_gene: TRBJ1-4; v_gene: TRBV3-1/TRBV3-2; d_gene: .; CDR3aa: CASSQGPTGEKLFF; CDR3nt: TGTGCCAGCAGCCAAGGACCTACGGGGGAAAAACTGTTTTTT
abundance: .; j_gene: TRBJ1-5; v_gene: TRBV4-1; d_gene: .; CDR3aa: CASSQEIGQPQHF; CDR3nt: TGCGCCAGCAGCCAAGAGATCGGCCAGCCCCAGCATTTT
abundance: .; j_gene: TRBJ2-1; v_gene: TRBV28; d_gene: .; CDR3aa: CASRDTVDEQFF; CDR3nt: TGTGCCAGCAGGGATACGGTGGATGAGCAGTTCTTC
abundance: .; j_gene: TRBJ1-6; v_gene: TRBV25-1; d_gene: .; CDR3aa: CASSGGNYNSPLHF; CDR3nt: TGTGCCAGCAGTGGAGGGAACTATAATTCACCCCTCCACTTT
abundance: .; j_gene: TRBJ2-7; v_gene: TRBV7-9; d_gene: .; CDR3aa: CASSLIANEQYF; CDR3nt: TGTGCCAGCAGCTTAATCGCCAACGAGCAGTACTTC
abundance: few; j_gene: TRBJ2-7; v_gene: TRBV4-1; d_gene: TRBD2; CDR3aa: CASSHGLAGAPEQYF; CDR3nt: TGCGCCAGCAGCCATGGACTAGCGGGAGCCCCCGAGCAGTACTTC
abundance: .; j_gene: TRBJ2-4; v_gene: TRBV5-1; d_gene: TRBD1; CDR3aa: CASSSGQGAREGHAKNIQYF; CDR3nt: TGCGCCAGCAGCTCTGGACAGGGGGCCCGGGAGGGCCATGCCAAAAACATTCAGTACTTC
abundance: .; j_gene: TRBJ2-7; v_gene: TRBV4-3; d_gene: .; CDR3aa: CASSQENWGEQYF; CDR3nt: TGCGCCAGCAGCCAAGAAAACTGGGGCGAGCAGTACTTC
abundance: .; j_gene: TRBJ1-5; v_gene: TRBV7-8; d_gene: .; CDR3aa: CASSFTTGRDQPQHF; CDR3nt: TGTGCCAGCAGCTTTACTACAGGGCGGGATCAGCCCCAGCATTTT
abundance: .; j_gene: TRBJ1-2; v_gene: TRBV14; d_gene: .; CDR3aa: CASSLNYRLGYTF; CDR3nt: TGTGCCAGCAGTCTAAACTATCGGCTCGGCTACACCTTC
abundance: .; j_gene: TRBJ1-3; v_gene: TRBV6-1; d_gene: .; CDR3aa: CASSEMAVYGNTIYF; CDR3nt: TGTGCCAGCAGTGAAATGGCAGTTTATGGAAACACCATATATTTT
abundance: .; j_gene: TRBJ1-1; v_gene: TRBV29-1; d_gene: .; CDR3aa: CSASYSYEAFF; CDR3nt: TGCAGCGCCTCATATTCTTACGAGGCTTTCTTT
abundance: .; j_gene: TRBJ2-4; v_gene: TRBV19; d_gene: .; CDR3aa: CASRDGLAKNIQYF; CDR3nt: TGTGCCAGTAGGGACGGACTAGCCAAAAACATTCAGTACTTC
abundance: .; j_gene: TRBJ2-2; v_gene: TRBV5-1; d_gene: .; CDR3aa: CASSLGASGELFF; CDR3nt: TGCGCCAGCAGCTTGGGGGCGAGCGGGGAGCTGTTTTTT
abundance: .; j_gene: TRBJ1-1; v_gene: TRBV7-2; d_gene: .; CDR3aa: CASSGRGGYTEAFF; CDR3nt: TGTGCCAGCAGCGGCAGGGGAGGGTATACTGAAGCTTTCTTT
abundance: .; j_gene: TRBJ2-1; v_gene: TRBV5-5; d_gene: TRBD2; CDR3aa: CASSWGTSNSNEQFF; CDR3nt: TGTGCCAGCAGCTGGGGGACTAGTAACTCCAATGAGCAGTTCTTC
abundance: .; j_gene: TRBJ2-7; v_gene: TRBV27; d_gene: .; CDR3aa: CASSTRTDYEQYF; CDR3nt: TGTGCCAGCAGTACGAGGACTGACTACGAGCAGTACTTC
abundance: few; j_gene: TRBJ1-5; v_gene: TRBV4-3; d_gene: .; CDR3aa: CASSQEPRNQPQHF; CDR3nt: TGCGCCAGCAGCCAAGAACCCCGAAATCAGCCCCAGCATTTT
abundance: .; j_gene: TRBJ2-7; v_gene: TRBV25-1; d_gene: .; CDR3aa: CASSDRTLYGKQYF; CDR3nt: TGTGCCAGCAGTGATCGGACATTATACGGAAAGCAGTACTTC
abundance: once; j_gene: TRBJ2-7; v_gene: TRBV10-3; d_gene: TRBD2; CDR3aa: CAISDPTSGRWDEQYF; CDR3nt: TGTGCCATCAGTGATCCGACTAGCGGGAGATGGGACGAGCAGTACTTC
abundance: .; j_gene: TRBJ2-3; v_gene: TRBV9; d_gene: TRBD2; CDR3aa: CASSMLAGTVGDTQYF; CDR3nt: TGTGCCAGCAGCATGCTAGCGGGAACGGTAGGAGATACGCAGTATTTT
abundance: once; j_gene: TRBJ2-1; v_gene: TRBV5-1; d_gene: TRBD2; CDR3aa: CASSYLAGSYNEQFF; CDR3nt: TGCGCCAGCAGCTACCTAGCGGGCTCCTACAATGAGCAGTTCTTC
abundance: .; j_gene: TRBJ1-1; v_gene: TRBV7-2; d_gene: .; CDR3aa: CASSLNNMNTEAFF; CDR3nt: TGTGCCAGCAGCTTAAACAACATGAACACTGAAGCTTTCTTT
abundance: .; j_gene: TRBJ1-1; v_gene: TRBV19; d_gene: TRBD1; CDR3aa: CASSKASGTGGLNTEAFF; CDR3nt: TGTGCCAGTAGCAAGGCCTCAGGGACAGGGGGCCTGAACACTGAAGCTTTCTTT
abundance: .; j_gene: TRBJ1-1; v_gene: TRBV3-1/TRBV3-2; d_gene: .; CDR3aa: CASSQLRPVNTEAFF; CDR3nt: TGTGCCAGCAGCCAACTTCGACCGGTCAACACTGAAGCTTTCTTT
abundance: .; j_gene: TRBJ1-2; v_gene: TRBV7-9; d_gene: .; CDR3aa: CASSSAGSSNYGYTF; CDR3nt: TGTGCCAGCAGCTCCGCAGGGTCTTCTAACTATGGCTACACCTTC
abundance: .; j_gene: TRBJ1-5; v_gene: TRBV6-5; d_gene: .; CDR3aa: CASKTGSQPQHF; CDR3nt: TGTGCCAGCAAAACAGGCAGCCAGCCCCAGCATTTT
abundance: .; j_gene: TRBJ2-5; v_gene: TRBV2; d_gene: .; CDR3aa: CASRRTELQETQYF; CDR3nt: TGTGCCAGCAGGCGGACAGAGCTTCAAGAGACCCAGTACTTC
abundance: .; j_gene: TRBJ2-7; v_gene: TRBV4-3; d_gene: TRBD2; CDR3aa: CASSQGLAGGYEQYF; CDR3nt: TGCGCCAGCAGCCAAGGACTAGCGGGAGGGTACGAGCAGTACTTC
abundance: .; j_gene: TRBJ2-5; v_gene: TRBV20-1; d_gene: .; CDR3aa: CSARVKETQYF; CDR3nt: TGCAGTGCTAGAGTGAAAGAGACCCAGTACTTC